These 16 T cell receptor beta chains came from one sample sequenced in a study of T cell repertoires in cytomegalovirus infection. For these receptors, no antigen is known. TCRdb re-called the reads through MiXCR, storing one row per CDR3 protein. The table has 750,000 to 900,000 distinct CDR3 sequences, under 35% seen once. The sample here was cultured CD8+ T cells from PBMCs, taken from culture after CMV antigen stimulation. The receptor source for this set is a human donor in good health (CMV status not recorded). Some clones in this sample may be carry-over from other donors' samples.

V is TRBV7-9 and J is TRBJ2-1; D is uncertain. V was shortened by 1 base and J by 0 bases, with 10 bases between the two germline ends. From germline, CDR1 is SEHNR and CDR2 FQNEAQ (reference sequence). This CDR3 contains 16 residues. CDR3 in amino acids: CASSLGRHHSYNEQFF. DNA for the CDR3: TGTGCCAGCAGCTTAGGTCGCCACCACTCCTACAATGAGCAGTTCTTC.

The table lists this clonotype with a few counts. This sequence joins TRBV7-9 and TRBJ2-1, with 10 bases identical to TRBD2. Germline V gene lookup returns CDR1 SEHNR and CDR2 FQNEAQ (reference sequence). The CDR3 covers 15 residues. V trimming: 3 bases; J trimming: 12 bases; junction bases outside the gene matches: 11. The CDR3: CASSLLAGASSWQFF. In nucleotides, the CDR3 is TGTGCCAGCAGCTTGCTAGCGGGGGCCTCTTCATGGCAGTTCTTC.

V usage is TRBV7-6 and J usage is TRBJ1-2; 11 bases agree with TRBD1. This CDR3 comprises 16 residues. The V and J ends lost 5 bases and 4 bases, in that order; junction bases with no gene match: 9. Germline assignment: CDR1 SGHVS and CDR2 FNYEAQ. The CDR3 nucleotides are TGTGCCAGCAGCATCATACCGGGACAGGGGGTCTATGGCTACACCTTC. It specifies CASSIIPGQGVYGYTF.

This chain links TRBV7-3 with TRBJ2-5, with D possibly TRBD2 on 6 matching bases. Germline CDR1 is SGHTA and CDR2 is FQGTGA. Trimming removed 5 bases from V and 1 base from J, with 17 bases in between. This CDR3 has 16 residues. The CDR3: CASSPAGFPGQETQYF. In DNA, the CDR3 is TGTGCCAGCAGCCCTGCGGGGTTTCCGGGCCAAGAGACCCAGTACTTC.

CDR3 in amino acids: CASSQDFYQAGGLYGYTF. The CDR3 DNA follows: TGTGCCAGCAGCCAAGATTTCTACCAGGCCGGGGGGTTATATGGCTACACCTTC. The chain employs TRBV4-2 and TRBJ1-2, with D perhaps matching TRBD1 (5 bases). From germline, CDR1 is LGHNA and CDR2 YNFKEQ. The CDR3 covers 18 residues. Deletions cut 0 bases from V and 5 bases from J, with 22 bases between.

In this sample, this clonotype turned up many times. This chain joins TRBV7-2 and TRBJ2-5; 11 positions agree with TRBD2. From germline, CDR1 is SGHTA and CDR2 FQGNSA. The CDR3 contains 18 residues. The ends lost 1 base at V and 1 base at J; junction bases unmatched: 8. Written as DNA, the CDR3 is TGTGCCAGCAGCTTAGAGCTAGCGGGGGGATGGCGCCAAGAGACCCAGTACTTC. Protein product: CASSLELAGGWRQETQYF. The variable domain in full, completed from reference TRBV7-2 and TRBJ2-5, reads GAGVSQSPSNKVTEKGKDVELRCDPISGHTALYWYRQSLGQGLEFLIYFQGNSAPDKSGLPSDRFSAERTGGSVSTLTIQRTQQEDSAVYLCASSLELAGGWRQETQYFGPGTRLLVL.

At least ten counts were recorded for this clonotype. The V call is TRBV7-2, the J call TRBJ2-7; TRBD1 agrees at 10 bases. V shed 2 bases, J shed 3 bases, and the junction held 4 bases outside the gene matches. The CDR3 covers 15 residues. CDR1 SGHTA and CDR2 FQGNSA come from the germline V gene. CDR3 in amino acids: CASSLFGQGGYEQYV. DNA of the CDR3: TGTGCCAGCAGCTTATTCGGACAGGGGGGCTACGAGCAGTACGTC.

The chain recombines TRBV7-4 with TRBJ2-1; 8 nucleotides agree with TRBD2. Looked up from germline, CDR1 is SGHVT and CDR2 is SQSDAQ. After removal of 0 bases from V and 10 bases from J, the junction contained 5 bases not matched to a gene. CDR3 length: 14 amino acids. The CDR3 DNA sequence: TGTGCCAGCAGCTTAGCTAGCGGGGAAGGGGAGCAGTTCTTC. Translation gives CASSLASGEGEQFF.

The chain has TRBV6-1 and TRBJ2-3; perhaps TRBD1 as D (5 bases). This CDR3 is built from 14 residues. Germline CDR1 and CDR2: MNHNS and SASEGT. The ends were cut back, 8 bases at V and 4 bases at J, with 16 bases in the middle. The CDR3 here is CASQNAWGADTQYF. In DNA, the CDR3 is TGTGCCAGCCAAAACGCGTGGGGCGCAGATACGCAGTATTTT.

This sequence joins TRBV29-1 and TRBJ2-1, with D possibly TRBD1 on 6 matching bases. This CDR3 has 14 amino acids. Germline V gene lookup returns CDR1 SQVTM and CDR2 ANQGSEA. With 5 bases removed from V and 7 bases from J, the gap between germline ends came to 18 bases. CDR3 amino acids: CSVPLTGGWNEQFF. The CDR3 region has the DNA TGCAGCGTTCCACTGACAGGAGGTTGGAATGAGCAGTTCTTC.

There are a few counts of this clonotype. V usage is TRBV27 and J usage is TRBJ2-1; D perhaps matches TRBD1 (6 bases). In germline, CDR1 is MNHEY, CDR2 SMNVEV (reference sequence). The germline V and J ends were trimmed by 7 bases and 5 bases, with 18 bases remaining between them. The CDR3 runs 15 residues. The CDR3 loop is CASNLGASPNNEQFF. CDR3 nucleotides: TGTGCCAGCAACCTGGGGGCCAGCCCTAACAATGAGCAGTTCTTC.

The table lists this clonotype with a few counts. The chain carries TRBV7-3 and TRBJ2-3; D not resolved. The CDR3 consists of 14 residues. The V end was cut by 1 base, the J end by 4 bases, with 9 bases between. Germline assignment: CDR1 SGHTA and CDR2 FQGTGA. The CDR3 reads CASSLIGVSDTQYF. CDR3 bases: TGTGCCAGCAGCTTAATCGGAGTTTCAGATACGCAGTATTTT.

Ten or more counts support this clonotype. The CDR3 DNA sequence: TGTGCCAGCAGCCTACGGGACTCCCTTACCTACGAGCAGTACTTC. Amino acid sequence: CASSLRDSLTYEQYF. The rearrangement joins TRBV7-6 to TRBJ2-7; a possible D gene is TRBD2 (6 bases). The CDR3 sequence is 15 residues long. Germline V CDR1 and CDR2: SGHVS, FNYEAQ. The germline V and J ends were trimmed by 5 bases and 2 bases, with 16 bases remaining between them.

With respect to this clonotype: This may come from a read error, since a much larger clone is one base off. CDR3 nucleotides: TGTGCCGGCAGCTTAGGCCCAGACTGGGGATATTCACAAGAGCAGTTCTTC. Protein product: CAGSLGPDWGYSQEQFF. The chain combines TRBV7-2 with TRBJ2-1; D is unclear. This CDR3 has 17 amino acids. The germline V gene encodes CDR1 SGHTA and CDR2 FQGNSA.

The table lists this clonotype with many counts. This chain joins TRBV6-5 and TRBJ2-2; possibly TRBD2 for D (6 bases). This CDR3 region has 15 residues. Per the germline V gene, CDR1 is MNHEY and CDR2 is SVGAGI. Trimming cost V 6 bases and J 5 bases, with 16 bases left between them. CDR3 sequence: CASRRDSRGTGELFF. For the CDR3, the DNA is TGTGCCAGCAGACGGGACTCCCGGGGTACCGGGGAGCTGTTTTTT.

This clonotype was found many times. CDR3 in DNA: TGTGCCAGCAGCTTAGGGGGTGGAGGGTCACCCCTCCACTTT. This sequence encodes CASSLGGGGSPLHF. V gene TRBV27 combines with J gene TRBJ1-6, with D possibly being TRBD1 (6 bases). This CDR3 has 14 residues. CDR1 is MNHEY, CDR2 SMNVEV, per germline (reference sequence). V was trimmed by 6 bases and J by 10 bases, leaving 16 bases between them.